The present T cell receptor beta chain was sequenced within a study of T cell responses to AZD1222 COVID-19 vaccine. Findings and caveats of the study: Donors in the cohort were predominantly white British and more often female, and clonal diversity was possibly underestimated. An increase in Spike-specific TCR breadth and depth was observed after two AZD1222 doses.

Repertoires were generated with immunoSEQ multiplex PCR, while TCRdb's copy carries only in-frame clones and drops some. The sample gives about 160,000 clones, 94% of which show up once; under 6% is in the top ten. About this clone: Its specificity is unknown.

CDR1 is ENHRY, CDR2 SYGVKD, per germline. This CDR3 is 15 amino acids long. Trimming removed 4 bases from V and 6 bases from J; junction bases left unmatched: 4. This rearrangement joins TRBV10-3 to TRBJ2-1; 12 bases match TRBD1. The sample consisted of peripheral blood, taken 28 days after the second AZD1222 dose. This TCR was sampled from an adult who received the AZD1222 COVID-19 vaccine. CDR3 sequence reads: CAISGPGQGANEQFF. In nucleotides, the CDR3 is TGTGCCATCAGTGGACCGGGACAGGGGGCCAATGAGCAGTTCTTC.